The T cell receptor beta chain described here comes from a study of radiotherapy plus CTLA-4 blockade in lung cancer. Focal radiation and CTLA-4 blockade (ipilimumab) were tested in chemo-refractory metastatic non-small-cell lung cancer patients. This CDR3 contains 20 residues. The J segment lost 5 bases and the V segment lost 3 bases, leaving 18 bases of the junction unmatched. CDR1 is SGHRS and CDR2 is YFSETQ in the germline V gene. Some clones are missing from TCRdb's copy, which holds only in-frame ones; the method was immunoSEQ multiplex PCR. The sample records tens of thousands of clones, 70% to 90% being singletons.

The specimen comprised peripheral blood, sampled from a patient treated with radiotherapy plus ipilimumab. The chain combines TRBV5-1 with TRBJ2-5, with 14 bases that match TRBD2. This TCR came from a human donor with non-small cell lung cancer whose response to radiotherapy plus ipilimumab could not be evaluated. The CDR3 loop reads CASSWALRRTSGRNLETQYF. The CDR3 region has the DNA TGCGCCAGCAGCTGGGCCCTCCGTAGGACTAGCGGGAGGAACTTGGAGACCCAGTACTTC.